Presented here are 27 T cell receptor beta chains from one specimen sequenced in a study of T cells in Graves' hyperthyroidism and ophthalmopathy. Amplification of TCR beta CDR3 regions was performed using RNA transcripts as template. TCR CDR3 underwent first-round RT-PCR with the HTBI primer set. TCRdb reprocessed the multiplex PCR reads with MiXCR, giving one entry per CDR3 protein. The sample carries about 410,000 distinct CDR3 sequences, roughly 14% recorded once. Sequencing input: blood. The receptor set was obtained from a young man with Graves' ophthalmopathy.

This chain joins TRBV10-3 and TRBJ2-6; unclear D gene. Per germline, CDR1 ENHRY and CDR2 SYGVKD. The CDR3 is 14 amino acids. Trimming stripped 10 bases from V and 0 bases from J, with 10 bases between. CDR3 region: CATRHDSGANVLTF. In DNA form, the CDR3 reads TGTGCCACCAGACACGACTCTGGGGCCAACGTCCTGACTTTC.

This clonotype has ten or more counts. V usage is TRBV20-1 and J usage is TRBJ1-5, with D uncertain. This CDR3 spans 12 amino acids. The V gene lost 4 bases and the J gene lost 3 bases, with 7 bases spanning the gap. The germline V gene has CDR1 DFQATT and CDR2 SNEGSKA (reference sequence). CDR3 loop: CSAKDYNQPQHF. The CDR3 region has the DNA TGCAGTGCTAAGGATTACAATCAGCCCCAGCATTTT.

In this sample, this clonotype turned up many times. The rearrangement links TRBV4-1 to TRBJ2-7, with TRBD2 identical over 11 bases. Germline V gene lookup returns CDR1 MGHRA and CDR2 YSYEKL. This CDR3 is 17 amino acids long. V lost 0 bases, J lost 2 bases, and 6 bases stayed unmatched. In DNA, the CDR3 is TGCGCCAGCAGCCAAGATGAGGTAGCGGGAGGGACCTACGAGCAGTACTTC. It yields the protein CASSQDEVAGGTYEQYF.

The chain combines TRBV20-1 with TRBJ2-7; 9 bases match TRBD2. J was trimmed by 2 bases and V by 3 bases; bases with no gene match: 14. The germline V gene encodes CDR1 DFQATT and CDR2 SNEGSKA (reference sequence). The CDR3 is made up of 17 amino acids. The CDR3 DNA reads TGCAGTGCTAGGGGGCCCGGGACTAGCCGCTTTCCCTACGAGCAGTACTTC. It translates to CSARGPGTSRFPYEQYF.

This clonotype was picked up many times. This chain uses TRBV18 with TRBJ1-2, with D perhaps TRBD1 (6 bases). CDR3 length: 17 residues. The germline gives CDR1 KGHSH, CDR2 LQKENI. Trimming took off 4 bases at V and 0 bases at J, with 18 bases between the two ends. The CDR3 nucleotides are TGTGCCAGCTCACGACAGGAGCTCAGAATAGCTAACTATGGCTACACCTTC. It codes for CASSRQELRIANYGYTF.

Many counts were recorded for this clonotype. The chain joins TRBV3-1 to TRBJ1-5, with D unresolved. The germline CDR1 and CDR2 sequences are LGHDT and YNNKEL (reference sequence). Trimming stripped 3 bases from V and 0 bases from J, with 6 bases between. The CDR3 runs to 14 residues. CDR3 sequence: CASSHGGSNQPQHF. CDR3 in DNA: TGTGCCAGCAGCCACGGCGGTAGCAATCAGCCCCAGCATTTT.

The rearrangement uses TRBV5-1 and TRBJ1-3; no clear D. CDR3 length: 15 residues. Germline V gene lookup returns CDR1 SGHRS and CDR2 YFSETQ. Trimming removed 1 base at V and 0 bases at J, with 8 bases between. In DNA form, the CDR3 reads TGCGCCAGCAGCTTGTCCGGTTACTCTGGAAACACCATATATTTT. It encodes CASSLSGYSGNTIYF.

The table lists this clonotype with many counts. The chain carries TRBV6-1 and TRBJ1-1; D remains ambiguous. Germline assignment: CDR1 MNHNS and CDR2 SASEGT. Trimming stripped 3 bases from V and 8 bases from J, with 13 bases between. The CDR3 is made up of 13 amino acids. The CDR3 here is CASSEGGRTEAFF. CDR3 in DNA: TGTGCCAGCAGTGAGGGTGGGCGGACCGAAGCTTTCTTT.

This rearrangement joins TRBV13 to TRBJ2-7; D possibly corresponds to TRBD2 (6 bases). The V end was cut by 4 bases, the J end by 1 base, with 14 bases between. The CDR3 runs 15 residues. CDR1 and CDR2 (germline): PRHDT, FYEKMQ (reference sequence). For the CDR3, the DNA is TGTGCCAGCAGCTACCGAGCAGGAGGGTCCTACGAGCAGTACTTC. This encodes CASSYRAGGSYEQYF.

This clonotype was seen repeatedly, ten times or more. The CDR3 bases are TGTGCCAGCAGCCAGGCTAGAGCGCGGGAGTGGGCCCAGCAGTACTTC. Translating gives CASSQARAREWAQQYF. The gene calls are TRBV3-1 and TRBJ2-7; 7 nucleotides line up with TRBD2. This CDR3 region has 16 residues. Germline V gives CDR1 LGHDT, CDR2 YNNKEL (reference sequence). V was clipped by 3 bases and J by 8 bases; unmatched bases: 16.

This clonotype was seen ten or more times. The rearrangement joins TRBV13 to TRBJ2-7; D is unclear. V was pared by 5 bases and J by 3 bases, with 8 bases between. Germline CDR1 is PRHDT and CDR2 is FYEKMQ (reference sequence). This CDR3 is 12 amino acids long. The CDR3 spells CASSLINYEQYF. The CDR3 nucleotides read TGTGCCAGCAGCCTAATAAACTACGAGCAGTACTTC.

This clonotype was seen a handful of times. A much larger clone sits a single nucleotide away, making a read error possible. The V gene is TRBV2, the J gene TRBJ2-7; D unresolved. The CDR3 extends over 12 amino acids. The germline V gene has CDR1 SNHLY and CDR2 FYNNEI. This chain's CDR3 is CASSETPYEQCF. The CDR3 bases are TGTGCCAGCAGTGAGACCCCCTACGAGCAGTGCTTC.

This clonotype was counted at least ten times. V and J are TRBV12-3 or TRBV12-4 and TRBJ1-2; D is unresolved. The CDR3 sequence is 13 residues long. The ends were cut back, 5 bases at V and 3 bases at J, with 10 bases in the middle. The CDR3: CASSQTSYYGYTF. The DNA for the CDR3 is TGTGCCAGCAGTCAGACGTCTTACTATGGCTACACCTTC.

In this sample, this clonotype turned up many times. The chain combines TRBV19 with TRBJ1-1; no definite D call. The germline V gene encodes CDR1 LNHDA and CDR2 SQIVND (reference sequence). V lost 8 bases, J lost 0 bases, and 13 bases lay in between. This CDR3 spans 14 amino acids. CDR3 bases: TGTGCCAGTTACCAAAGGTTCATGAACACTGAAGCTTTCTTT. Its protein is CASYQRFMNTEAFF.

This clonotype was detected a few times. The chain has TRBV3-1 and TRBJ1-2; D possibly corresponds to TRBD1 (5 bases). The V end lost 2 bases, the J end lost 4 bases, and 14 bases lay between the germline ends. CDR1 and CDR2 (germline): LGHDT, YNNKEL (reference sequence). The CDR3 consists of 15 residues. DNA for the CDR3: TGTGCCAGCAGCCAACCCGCGGTGGGGGTCTATGGCTACACCTTC. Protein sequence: CASSQPAVGVYGYTF.

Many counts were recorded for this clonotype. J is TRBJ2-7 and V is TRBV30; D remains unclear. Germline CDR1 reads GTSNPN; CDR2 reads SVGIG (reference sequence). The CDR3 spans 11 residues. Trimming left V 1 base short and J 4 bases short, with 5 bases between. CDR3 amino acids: CAWSGPYEQYF. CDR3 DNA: TGTGCCTGGAGTGGGCCTTACGAGCAGTACTTC.

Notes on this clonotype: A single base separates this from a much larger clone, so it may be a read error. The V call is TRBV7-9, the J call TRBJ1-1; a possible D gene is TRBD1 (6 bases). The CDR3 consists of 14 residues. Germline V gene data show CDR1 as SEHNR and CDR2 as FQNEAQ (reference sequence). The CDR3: CASRGQGIDTQAFF. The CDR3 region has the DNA TGTGCCAGCAGAGGGCAGGGGATCGACACTCAAGCTTTCTTT.

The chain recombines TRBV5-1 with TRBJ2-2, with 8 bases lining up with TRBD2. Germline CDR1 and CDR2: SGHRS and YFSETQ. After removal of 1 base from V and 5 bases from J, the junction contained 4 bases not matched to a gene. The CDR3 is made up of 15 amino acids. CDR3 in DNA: TGCGCCAGCAGCTTGATGGGACTAGAAACCGGGGAGCTGTTTTTT. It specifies CASSLMGLETGELFF. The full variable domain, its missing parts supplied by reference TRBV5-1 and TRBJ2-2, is KAGVTQTPRYLIKTRGQQVTLSCSPISGHRSVSWYQQTPGQGLQFLFEYFSETQRNKGNFPGRFSGRQFSNSRSEMNVSTLELGDSALYLCASSLMGLETGELFFGEGSRLTVL.

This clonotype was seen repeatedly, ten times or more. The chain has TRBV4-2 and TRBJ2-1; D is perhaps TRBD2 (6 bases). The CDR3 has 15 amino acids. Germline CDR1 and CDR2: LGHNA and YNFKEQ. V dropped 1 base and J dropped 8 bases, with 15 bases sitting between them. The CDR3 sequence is CASSQGASVADEQFF. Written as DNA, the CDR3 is TGTGCCAGCAGCCAAGGGGCTAGCGTGGCTGATGAGCAGTTCTTC.

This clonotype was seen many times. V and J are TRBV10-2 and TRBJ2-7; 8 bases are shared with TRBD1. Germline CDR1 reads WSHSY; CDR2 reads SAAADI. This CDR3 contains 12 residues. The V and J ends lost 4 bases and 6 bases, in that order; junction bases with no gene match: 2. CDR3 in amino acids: CASSGQGIEQYF. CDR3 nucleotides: TGCGCCAGCAGTGGACAGGGGATCGAGCAGTACTTC.

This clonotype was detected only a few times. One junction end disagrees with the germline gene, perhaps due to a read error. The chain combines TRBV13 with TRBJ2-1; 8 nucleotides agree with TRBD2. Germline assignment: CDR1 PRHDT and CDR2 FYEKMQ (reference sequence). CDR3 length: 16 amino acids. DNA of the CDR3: TGTGCCAGCAGCTTCCCATCTACTAGCGGATACAGTGAGCAGTTCTTC. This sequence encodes CASSFPSTSGYSEQFF. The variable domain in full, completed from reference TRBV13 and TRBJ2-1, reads AAGVIQSPRHLIKEKRETATLKCYPIPRHDTVYWYQQGPGQDPQFLISFYEKMQSDKGSIPDRFSAQQFSDYHSELNMSSLELGDSALYFCASSFPSTSGYSEQFFGPGTRLTVL.

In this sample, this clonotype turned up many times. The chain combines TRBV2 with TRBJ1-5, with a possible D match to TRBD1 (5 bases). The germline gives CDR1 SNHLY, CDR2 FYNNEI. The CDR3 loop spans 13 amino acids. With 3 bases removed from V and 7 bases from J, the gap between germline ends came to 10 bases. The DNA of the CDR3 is TGTGCCAGCAGTGACCAGGGAAGCCAGCCCCAGCATTTT. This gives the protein CASSDQGSQPQHF.

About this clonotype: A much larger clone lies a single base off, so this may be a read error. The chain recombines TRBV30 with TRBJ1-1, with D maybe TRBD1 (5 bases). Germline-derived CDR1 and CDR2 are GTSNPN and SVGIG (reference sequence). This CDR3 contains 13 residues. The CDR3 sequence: CAWSVRQGTEALF. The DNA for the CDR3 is TGTGCCTGGAGTGTACGGCAGGGCACTGAAGCTCTCTTT.

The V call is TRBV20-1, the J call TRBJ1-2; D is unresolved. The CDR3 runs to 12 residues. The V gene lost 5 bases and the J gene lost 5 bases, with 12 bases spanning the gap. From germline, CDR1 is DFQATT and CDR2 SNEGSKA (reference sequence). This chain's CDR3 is CSAPGPGYGYTF. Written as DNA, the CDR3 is TGCAGTGCTCCGGGTCCTGGATATGGCTACACCTTC.

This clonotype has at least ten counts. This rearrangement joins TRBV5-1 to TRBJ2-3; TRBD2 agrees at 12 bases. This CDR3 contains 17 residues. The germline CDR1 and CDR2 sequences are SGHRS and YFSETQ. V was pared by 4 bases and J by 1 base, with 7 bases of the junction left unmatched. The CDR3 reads CASSRRLAGVGTDTQYF. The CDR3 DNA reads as TGCGCCAGCAGCCGGCGACTAGCGGGGGTGGGCACAGATACGCAGTATTTT. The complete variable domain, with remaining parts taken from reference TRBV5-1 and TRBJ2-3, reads KAGVTQTPRYLIKTRGQQVTLSCSPISGHRSVSWYQQTPGQGLQFLFEYFSETQRNKGNFPGRFSGRQFSNSRSEMNVSTLELGDSALYLCASSRRLAGVGTDTQYFGPGTRLTVL.

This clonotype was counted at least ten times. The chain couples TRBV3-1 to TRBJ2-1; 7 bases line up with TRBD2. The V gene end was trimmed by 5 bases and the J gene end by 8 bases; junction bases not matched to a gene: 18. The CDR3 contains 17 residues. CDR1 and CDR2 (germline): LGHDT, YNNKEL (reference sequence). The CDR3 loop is CASSKPILAAPLHEQFF. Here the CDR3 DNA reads TGTGCCAGCAGCAAACCCATCCTAGCGGCCCCTCTCCATGAGCAGTTCTTC.

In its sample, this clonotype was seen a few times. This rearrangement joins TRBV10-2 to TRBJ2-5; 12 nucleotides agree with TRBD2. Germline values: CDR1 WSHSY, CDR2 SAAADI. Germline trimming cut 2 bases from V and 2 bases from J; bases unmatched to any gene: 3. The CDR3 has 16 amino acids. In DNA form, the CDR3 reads TGCGCCAGCAGTGAGCTAGCGGGGGGGACACAAGAGACCCAGTACTTC. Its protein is CASSELAGGTQETQYF.